This T cell receptor beta chain was obtained from a study of STAT5B mutations in CD4+ large granular lymphocyte leukemia. Authors' data handling: Lowest detectable productive clonotype frequency was 2.59 x 10-5. Profiled with immunoSEQ multiplex PCR; TCRdb holds only in-frame clones, not every one. The D gene and trimming were derived from the DNA, and the V and J assignments and clone size from that table. The profile shows around 30,000 clones, approximately 70% of them singletons. Study-wide findings and caveats: Approximately 25% of private leukemic clonotypes occurred rarely in other patients' non-leukemic repertoires. TRBV06-family usage was enriched in top patient clones (8/27) versus controls (2/35).

Worth noting for this clone: Its antigen is still unknown. One junction end does not reproduce the germline sequence, and a read error may be involved.

The CDR3 is 14 residues long. Germline V CDR1 and CDR2: SSHAT, FNYEAQ (reference sequence). The gene calls are TRBV7-7 and TRBJ2-7, with D unresolved. The receptor was isolated from a human donor in good health. The sequencing input was CD4+ T cells from blood buffy coats. CDR3 nucleotide sequence: TGTGCTAGCAGCCCCGGGCCAGGTCTATACGAGCAGTACTTC. Protein: CASSPGPGLYEQYF.